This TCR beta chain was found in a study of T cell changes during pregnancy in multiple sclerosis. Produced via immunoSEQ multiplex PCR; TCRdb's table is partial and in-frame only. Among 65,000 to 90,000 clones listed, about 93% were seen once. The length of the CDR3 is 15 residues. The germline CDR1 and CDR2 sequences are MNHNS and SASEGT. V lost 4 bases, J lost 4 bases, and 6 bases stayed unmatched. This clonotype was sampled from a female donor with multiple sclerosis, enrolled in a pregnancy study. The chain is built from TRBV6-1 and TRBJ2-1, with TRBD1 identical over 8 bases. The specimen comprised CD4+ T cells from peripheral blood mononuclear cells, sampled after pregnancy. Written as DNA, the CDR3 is TGTGCCAGCAGTGTCGACAGGGGCTATTACAATGAGCAGTTCTTC. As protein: CASSVDRGYYNEQFF.